The clone carrying this T cell receptor (beta chain) was found many times. Amplification targeted TCR beta CDR3 regions from RNA transcripts. The TCR CDR3 was amplified in a first-round RT-PCR using the HTBI primer set. In TCRdb, the multiplex PCR reads were re-called with MiXCR into one record per CDR3 protein. The sample contains about 720,000 distinct CDR3 sequences, approximately 16% of which appear only once. This record belongs to a study of T cells in Graves' hyperthyroidism and ophthalmopathy. Sequencing was carried out using blood. The origin of this receptor is a man aged 18 to 35 with Graves' hyperthyroidism.

CDR3 residues: CASSLSGGVYEQYF. CDR3 nucleotides: TGTGCCAGCAGTTTATCGGGCGGAGTCTACGAGCAGTACTTC. V gene TRBV28 combines with J gene TRBJ2-7, with D hard to call. Germline V gene sequence: CDR1 MDHEN, CDR2 SYDVKM. This CDR3 has 14 residues. Trimming pared 1 base from V and 3 bases from J, leaving 10 bases between.